Sequencing of this T cell receptor beta chain was carried out in a study of Graves' ophthalmopathy and Graves' hyperthyroidism. V was clipped by 2 bases and J by 3 bases, with 8 bases between them. The CDR3 has 15 amino acids. Germline loops: CDR1 MNHEY, CDR2 SVGEGT. This clonotype was seen at least ten times. The authors amplified TCR beta CDR3 regions, and they did so from RNA transcripts for repertoire sequencing. First-round RT-PCR used HTBI primers; second-round multiplex PCR followed. TCRdb redid the calling of the multiplex PCR reads with MiXCR, one entry per CDR3 protein. There are fewer than 250,000 distinct CDR3 sequences in the sample; about 32% occur only once, and 9.1% lies in the top ten.

J is TRBJ2-6 and V is TRBV6-2 or TRBV6-3; D remains unclear. This receptor was identified in a man between 45 and 60 years old with Graves' ophthalmopathy. The sample taken for sequencing was peripheral blood. The CDR3 DNA is TGTGCCAGCAGTTACATCCGGTTTGGGGCCAACGTCCTGACTTTC. The encoded protein is CASSYIRFGANVLTF.